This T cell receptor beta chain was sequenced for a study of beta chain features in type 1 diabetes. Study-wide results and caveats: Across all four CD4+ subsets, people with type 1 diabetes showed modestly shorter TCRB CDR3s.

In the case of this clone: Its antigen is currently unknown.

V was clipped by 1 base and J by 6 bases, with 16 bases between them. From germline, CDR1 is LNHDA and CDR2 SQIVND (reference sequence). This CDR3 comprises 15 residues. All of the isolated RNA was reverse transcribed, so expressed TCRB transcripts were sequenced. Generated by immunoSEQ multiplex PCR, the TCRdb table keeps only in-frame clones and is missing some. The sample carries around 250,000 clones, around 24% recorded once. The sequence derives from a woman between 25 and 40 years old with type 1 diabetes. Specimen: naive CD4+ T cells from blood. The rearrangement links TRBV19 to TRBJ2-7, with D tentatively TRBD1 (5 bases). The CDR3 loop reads CASSIAGLGLFEQYF. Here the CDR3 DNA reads TGTGCCAGTAGTATAGCAGGGCTAGGTCTGTTCGAGCAGTACTTC.